The present entry profiles one T cell receptor beta chain with its context. This entry comes from a study of blood T cell repertoires in COVID-19. Study context: Sites in the United States, Italy and Spain provided acute and convalescent COVID-19 samples.

As processed by the authors: Cell counts per sample came from amplifying reference gene primers. Using immunoSEQ multiplex PCR, the repertoire was profiled, and TCRdb retains in-frame clones only, with some absent. V and J calls and clone size are copied from that table; D and trimming were computed from the DNA. The table lists about 200,000 clones, 84% of them singletons. CDR1 is SGHTA and CDR2 is FQGNSA in the germline V gene. V dropped 5 bases and J dropped 10 bases, with 15 bases sitting between them. This CDR3 is built from 14 residues. The receptor was derived from a woman of 80 years or more with COVID-19, enrolled during active disease. The chain carries TRBV7-2 and TRBJ1-6; unclear D gene. Specimen: peripheral blood. The CDR3 DNA sequence: TGTGCCAGCAGCCCCAAACGCAGTGTCTCACCCCTCCACTTT. It codes for CASSPKRSVSPLHF.